A single sample gave rise to the 30 T cell receptor beta chains below, sequenced in a study of shared clonotypes between healthy human individuals. Produced via immunoSEQ multiplex PCR; TCRdb's table is partial and in-frame only. The sample yields 490,000 or so clones, roughly 78% seen once. What was sequenced was PBMCs. These TCRs come from a woman aged 35 to 49 in good health. Some clones in this sample may be carry-over from other donors' samples.

This clone was counted a few times. The rearrangement uses TRBV7-9 and TRBJ2-3; 11 bases line up with TRBD2. This CDR3 region has 16 residues. CDR1 and CDR2 (germline): SEHNR, FQNEAQ (reference sequence). J lost 0 bases, V lost 1 base, and 0 bases had no gene match. The CDR3 loop is CASSLGLAGSTDTQYF. The CDR3 DNA follows: TGTGCCAGCAGCTTAGGACTAGCGGGAAGCACAGATACGCAGTATTTT.

The genes are TRBV6-1 and TRBJ2-1; 11 bases are shared with TRBD2. The CDR3 contains 15 residues. Trimming cost V 5 bases and J 6 bases; bases outside gene matches: 6. Looked up from germline, CDR1 is MNHNS and CDR2 is SASEGT. The CDR3 is CASSNSGRAFNEQFF. CDR3 DNA sequence: TGTGCCAGCAGTAATAGCGGGAGGGCCTTCAATGAGCAGTTCTTC.

The V call is TRBV19, the J call TRBJ2-2; 9 bases align to TRBD1. This CDR3 contains 17 residues. J gave up 6 bases and V 5 bases, and 13 bases lay outside the gene matches. Germline lookup yields CDR1 LNHDA and CDR2 SQIVND (reference sequence). The CDR3 DNA is TGTGCCAGTAGTGCGCGCGGACAGGGGAAGTTGGCCGGGGAGCTGTTTTTT. Translating gives CASSARGQGKLAGELFF.

V gene TRBV30 combines with J gene TRBJ1-3; 9 bases map to TRBD1. The CDR3 runs 16 residues. Germline CDR1 reads GTSNPN; CDR2 reads SVGIG (reference sequence). The V gene end was trimmed by 2 bases and the J gene end by 2 bases; junction bases not matched to a gene: 7. CDR3 in DNA: TGTGCCTGGAGTCCCTCCGGGACAGGGACTGGAAACACCATATATTTT. Amino acid sequence: CAWSPSGTGTGNTIYF.

In the case of this clone: This may come from a read error, since a much larger clone is one base off. The sample holds other DNA sequences that translate to the same CDR3. The CDR3 DNA sequence: TGTGCCAGCAGTTTATTGAACACTGAAGCTTTCTTT. Amino acids: CASSLLNTEAFF. This sequence joins TRBV28 and TRBJ1-1; D is unclear. The CDR3 extends over 12 amino acids. CDR1 is MDHEN and CDR2 is SYDVKM in the germline V gene. V lost 1 base, J lost 0 bases, and 0 bases lay in between. The full variable domain, its missing parts supplied by reference TRBV28 and TRBJ1-1, is DVKVTQSSRYLVKRTGEKVFLECVQDMDHENMFWYRQDPGLGLRLIYFSYDVKMKEKGDIPEGYSVSREKKERFSLILESASTNQTSMYLCASSLLNTEAFFGQGTRLTVV.

The rearrangement uses TRBV7-7 and TRBJ2-7; no clear D. The germline CDR1 and CDR2 sequences are SSHAT and FNYEAQ (reference sequence). Trimming cost V 5 bases and J 0 bases, with 2 bases left between them. CDR3 length equals 11 residues. The DNA of the CDR3 is TGTGCCAGCAGCAACTCCTACGAGCAGTACTTC. Protein product: CASSNSYEQYF.

The rearrangement uses TRBV4-2 and TRBJ2-2; tentative D call: TRBD2 (6 bases). Trimming left V 1 base short and J 6 bases short, with 12 bases between. The CDR3 has 15 amino acids. Germline CDR1 LGHNA, CDR2 YNFKEQ. The DNA of the CDR3 is TGTGCCAGCAGCCAAGCCGCGGGAAGAGCCGGGGAGCTGTTTTTT. It is translated as CASSQAAGRAGELFF.

V and J are TRBV6-5 and TRBJ1-2, with D perhaps TRBD1 (6 bases). Germline lookup yields CDR1 MNHEY and CDR2 SVGAGI. This CDR3 spans 15 amino acids. Trimming removed 4 bases from V and 5 bases from J, with 17 bases in between. The CDR3 bases are TGTGCCAGCAGTTCCCTCTCCCAGGGGCGTTATGGCTACACCTTC. Protein product: CASSSLSQGRYGYTF.

CDR3 coding DNA: TGTGCCAGCAGCCTCACTGGAAACACCATATATTTT. Translation gives CASSLTGNTIYF. The chain joins TRBV11-1 to TRBJ1-3; D gene ambiguous. CDR1 is SGHAT and CDR2 is FQDESV in the germline V gene (reference sequence). Trimming removed 5 bases from V and 2 bases from J, with 4 bases in between. CDR3 size: 12 residues.

The chain combines TRBV5-6 with TRBJ1-1; TRBD1 might be the D (5 bases). Trimming left V 0 bases short and J 2 bases short, with 11 bases between. This CDR3 spans 15 amino acids. Looked up from germline, CDR1 is SGHDT and CDR2 is YYEEEE. The CDR3 region has the DNA TGTGCCAGCAGCTTGGCGCCAGGGTTAAACACTGAAGCTTTCTTT. This encodes CASSLAPGLNTEAFF.

The chain employs TRBV7-2 and TRBJ2-1, with 16 bases lining up with TRBD2. The CDR3 is 17 amino acids. The V gene end was trimmed by 5 bases and the J gene end by 5 bases; junction bases not matched to a gene: 6. Germline CDR1 and CDR2: SGHTA and FQGNSA. CDR3 coding DNA: TGTGCCAGCAGCCTTCCTGGGACTAGCGGGAGGGACAATGAGCAGTTCTTC. Encoded protein: CASSLPGTSGRDNEQFF.

On this clone itself: This sequence may be a read error, since a much larger clone differs from it by one base. Other DNA sequences from this sample encode an identical CDR3 as well. The V and J genes are TRBV9 and TRBJ2-1; D is unresolved. The CDR3 totals 14 residues. The germline V gene has CDR1 SGDLS and CDR2 YYNGEE. With 0 bases removed from V and 1 base from J, the gap between germline ends came to 5 bases. The CDR3 region has the DNA TGTGCCAGCAGCGTAGGGGGATCCTACAATGAGCAGTTCTTC. It translates to CASSVGGSYNEQFF. The full variable domain, with the rest looked up from reference TRBV9 and TRBJ2-1, is DSGVTQTPKHLITATGQRVTLRCSPRSGDLSVYWYQQSLDQGLQFLIQYYNGEERAKGNILERFSAQQFPDLHSELNLSSLELGDSALYFCASSVGGSYNEQFFGPGTRLTVL.

V is TRBV18 and J is TRBJ1-6; D remains ambiguous. Germline V gene sequence: CDR1 KGHSH, CDR2 LQKENI. The CDR3 loop spans 12 amino acids. V lost 5 bases, J lost 7 bases, and 6 bases lay in between. The CDR3 DNA sequence: TGTGCCAGCTCAGAGGGAAATTCACCCCTCCACTTT. Translation: CASSEGNSPLHF.

This clone was seen only once. This sequence joins TRBV2 and TRBJ1-5; 8 positions agree with TRBD1. CDR1 is SNHLY, CDR2 FYNNEI, per germline. The CDR3 sequence is 13 residues long. V was clipped by 8 bases and J by 7 bases; unmatched bases: 7. This chain's CDR3 is CASRRGLRQPQHF. CDR3 DNA sequence: TGTGCCAGCCGCAGGGGGCTCAGGCAGCCCCAGCATTTT.

V and J are TRBV6-5 and TRBJ2-7, with D unresolved. Looked up from germline, CDR1 is MNHEY and CDR2 is SVGAGI. This CDR3 comprises 13 residues. Trimming removed 6 bases at V and 3 bases at J, with 12 bases between. The CDR3 nucleotides are TGTGCCAGCAGCCAGACCTACTTCTACGAGCAGTACTTC. It yields the protein CASSQTYFYEQYF.

This clone was seen a single time. V gene TRBV6-4 combines with J gene TRBJ2-1; D remains ambiguous. The CDR3 is made up of 14 amino acids. Looked up from germline, CDR1 is MRHNA and CDR2 is SNTAGT. With 3 bases removed from V and 5 bases from J, the gap between germline ends came to 11 bases. Written as DNA, the CDR3 is TGTGCCAGCAGTGAAGAGCCGTTTCACAATGAGCAGTTCTTC. This translates into CASSEEPFHNEQFF.

This clone is a singleton in its sample. In DNA form, the CDR3 reads TGTGCCAGTAGTACTCTCCCTCTTGAGGAAGGCCGAGGACAGCCCCAGCATTTT. This translates into CASSTLPLEEGRGQPQHF. This chain links TRBV19 with TRBJ1-5; D is undetermined. In germline, CDR1 is LNHDA, CDR2 SQIVND (reference sequence). This CDR3 spans 18 amino acids. Trimming removed 4 bases at V and 7 bases at J, with 26 bases between.

The V and J genes are TRBV9 and TRBJ2-5; 14 bases agree with TRBD2. Germline V gives CDR1 SGDLS, CDR2 YYNGEE. There are 17 residues in the CDR3. Trimming cost V 0 bases and J 2 bases; bases outside gene matches: 3. CDR3 region: CASSVAGTSGRQETQYF. The CDR3 region has the DNA TGTGCCAGCAGCGTAGCGGGGACTAGCGGGAGACAAGAGACCCAGTACTTC. The variable domain in full, with the rest retrieved from reference TRBV9 and TRBJ2-5, is DSGVTQTPKHLITATGQRVTLRCSPRSGDLSVYWYQQSLDQGLQFLIQYYNGEERAKGNILERFSAQQFPDLHSELNLSSLELGDSALYFCASSVAGTSGRQETQYFGPGTRLLVL.

The chain couples TRBV7-2 to TRBJ2-2, with a tentative D call TRBD1 (6 bases). The CDR3 length is 16 residues. Germline CDR1 and CDR2: SGHTA and FQGNSA. Trimming took off 2 bases at V and 0 bases at J, with 10 bases between the two ends. The CDR3 here is CASSLFRGPNTGELFF. The CDR3 bases are TGTGCCAGCAGCTTATTCAGGGGCCCGAACACCGGGGAGCTGTTTTTT. Based on the CDR3 plus reference TRBV7-2 and TRBJ2-2, the full variable domain is GAGVSQSPSNKVTEKGKDVELRCDPISGHTALYWYRQSLGQGLEFLIYFQGNSAPDKSGLPSDRFSAERTGGSVSTLTIQRTQQEDSAVYLCASSLFRGPNTGELFFGEGSRLTVL.

The chain recombines TRBV7-3 with TRBJ1-5; no clear D. Germline values: CDR1 SGHTA, CDR2 FQGTGA. V lost 1 base and J lost 1, with 11 bases in between. The CDR3 consists of 16 residues. CDR3 sequence reads: CASSLIPPLSNQPQHF. In nucleotides, the CDR3 is TGTGCCAGCAGCTTAATTCCACCCCTAAGCAATCAGCCCCAGCATTTT.

The chain links TRBV18 to TRBJ2-7; 8 nucleotides line up with TRBD1. Germline-derived CDR1 and CDR2 are KGHSH and LQKENI. After removal of 3 bases from V and 4 bases from J, the junction contained 5 bases not matched to a gene. CDR3 size: 14 residues. CDR3 sequence: CASSPAGGGYEQYF. The CDR3 coding sequence is TGTGCCAGCTCACCGGCAGGGGGCGGGTACGAGCAGTACTTC.

This rearrangement joins TRBV11-2 to TRBJ2-7; tentatively, D is TRBD1 or TRBD2 (5 bases each). Per the germline V gene, CDR1 is SGHAT and CDR2 is FQNNGV. The CDR3 spans 15 residues. V lost 5 bases and J 0 bases, leaving 14 bases between the germline ends. The CDR3: CASSPGTAGSYEQYF. The DNA for the CDR3 is TGTGCCAGCAGCCCCGGGACGGCAGGCTCCTACGAGCAGTACTTC.

J is TRBJ1-3 and V is TRBV30; D possibly corresponds to TRBD1 (5 bases). Trimming took 2 bases from V and 6 from J, leaving 17 bases between them. CDR1 GTSNPN and CDR2 SVGIG come from the germline V gene (reference sequence). The CDR3 contains 15 residues. CDR3 nucleotides: TGTGCCTGGAGTCCTAGCAGGGTCTCATTAAACACCATATATTTT. Its protein is CAWSPSRVSLNTIYF.

This chain uses TRBV10-2 with TRBJ2-1; D call uncertain. Trimming cost V 0 bases and J 1 base, with 4 bases left between them. The V gene's germline CDR1 is WSHSY and CDR2 SAAADI. CDR3 length: 14 amino acids. The CDR3 DNA sequence: TGCGCCAGCAGTGAGTCTAGTTCCTACAATGAGCAGTTCTTC. It translates to CASSESSSYNEQFF.

CDR3 nucleotide sequence: TGTGCCAGCAGCTTAAATGGCTACACAGATACGCAGTATTTT. Its protein is CASSLNGYTDTQYF. The gene calls are TRBV7-3 and TRBJ2-3; no clear D. The CDR3 has 14 residues. Germline assignment: CDR1 SGHTA and CDR2 FQGTGA. The germline V and J ends were trimmed by 1 base and 2 bases, with 7 bases remaining between them.

This chain connects TRBV19 to TRBJ2-2; D is undetermined. The CDR3 sequence is 15 residues long. The germline V gene has CDR1 LNHDA and CDR2 SQIVND (reference sequence). V lost 5 bases, J lost 7 bases, and 17 bases lay in between. CDR3 coding DNA: TGTGCCAGTAGTGCCCGAACCTGGCGTAGCGGGGAGCTGTTTTTT. It is translated as CASSARTWRSGELFF.

This chain joins TRBV15 and TRBJ2-3; TRBD1 matches at 10 bases. The CDR3 extends over 16 amino acids. The germline gives CDR1 LNHNV, CDR2 YYDKDF (reference sequence). V lost 1 base to trimming and J lost 3 bases; unmatched junction nucleotides: 4. CDR3 residues: CATSRVGTGETDTQYF. CDR3 DNA: TGTGCCACCAGCAGAGTAGGGACAGGGGAAACAGATACGCAGTATTTT.

This clone was detected once. The rearrangement joins TRBV7-9 to TRBJ2-5; no firm D call. Trimming removed 2 bases from V and 1 base from J, with 11 bases in between. Germline lookup yields CDR1 SEHNR and CDR2 FQNEAQ (reference sequence). The CDR3 covers 15 residues. The CDR3 coding sequence is TGTGCCAGCAGCTTAATAGGAATTACCCAAGAGACCCAGTACTTC. As protein: CASSLIGITQETQYF. Full variable domain (outside the CDR3, taken from reference TRBV7-9 and TRBJ2-5): DTGVSQNPRHKITKRGQNVTFRCDPISEHNRLYWYRQTLGQGPEFLTYFQNEAQLEKSRLLSDRFSAERPKGSFSTLEIQRTEQGDSAMYLCASSLIGITQETQYFGPGTRLLVL.

The V gene is TRBV11-2, the J gene TRBJ1-6, with D maybe TRBD1 (6 bases). The CDR3 length is 12 residues. V lost 8 bases, J lost 7 bases, and 9 bases lay in between. Germline CDR1 and CDR2: SGHAT and FQNNGV. The DNA for the CDR3 is TGTGCCAGCGGGGGCGTCAATTCACCCCTCCACTTT. Its protein product is CASGGVNSPLHF.

The V and J genes are TRBV27 and TRBJ1-5; D is ambiguous. CDR3 size: 12 residues. Germline loops: CDR1 MNHEY, CDR2 SMNVEV (reference sequence). Trimming removed 2 bases from V and 12 bases from J, with 11 bases in between. CDR3 sequence (DNA): TGTGCCAGCAGTTTAAGTAATGGGGTCCAGCATTTT. This encodes CASSLSNGVQHF.